This T cell receptor (beta chain) appears in the sequencing data of a study of OX40 agonist ivuxolimab in advanced cancers. On the study more broadly: As their treatment, patients were administered ivuxolimab, an agonistic anti-OX40 (CD134) antibody.

Repertoires were generated with immunoSEQ multiplex PCR, while TCRdb's copy carries only in-frame clones and drops some. The table includes approximately 56,000 clones, roughly nine tenths detected once. The CDR3 totals 15 residues. V lost 0 bases, J lost 4 bases, and 13 bases lay in between. From germline, CDR1 is LGHNA and CDR2 YSLEER. The rearrangement uses TRBV4-3 and TRBJ2-7; D unclear. The source is an adult with an advanced solid tumor such as melanoma, head and neck, liver or kidney cancer. The source material was CD4+ or CD8+ T cells sorted from blood, sampled in a trial of the OX40 agonist ivuxolimab. This CDR3 is CASSQDRQAEYEQYF. As DNA, the CDR3 is TGCGCCAGCAGCCAAGATAGGCAGGCAGAATACGAGCAGTACTTC.